Shown below are 6 T cell receptor beta chains from a single sample sequenced in a study of T cells in Graves' hyperthyroidism and ophthalmopathy. Amplification of TCR beta CDR3 regions used RNA as the template. Initially, a first-round RT-PCR of the TCR CDR3 employed the HTBI primer set. TCRdb redid the calling of the multiplex PCR reads with MiXCR, one entry per CDR3 protein. The table has 200,000 to 300,000 distinct CDR3 sequences, 24% seen once. The sequenced sample consisted of blood. These receptors were taken from a middle-aged woman with Graves' ophthalmopathy.

The rearrangement uses TRBV6-1 and TRBJ1-1; 7 nucleotides agree with TRBD1. V gave up 9 bases and J gave up 0 bases; unmatched junction bases: 10. The germline V gene encodes CDR1 MNHNS and CDR2 SASEGT. The CDR3 has 15 residues. In DNA form, the CDR3 reads TGTGCCAGTCAAACAGGGGAAGCCATGAACACTGAAGCTTTCTTT. Its translation is CASQTGEAMNTEAFF.

The chain recombines TRBV28 with TRBJ2-7; D possibly corresponds to TRBD2 (6 bases). The germline CDR1 and CDR2 sequences are MDHEN and SYDVKM. There are 14 residues in the CDR3. Trimming removed 8 bases from V and 5 bases from J, with 19 bases in between. Written as DNA, the CDR3 is TGTGCCAGCGGCCCTCTAGCGTTGGTCCACGAGCAGTACTTC. Translating it yields CASGPLALVHEQYF.

This clonotype was seen ten or more times. V gene TRBV6-1 combines with J gene TRBJ2-7, with D perhaps TRBD1 (6 bases). Germline V gene sequence: CDR1 MNHNS, CDR2 SASEGT. The length of the CDR3 is 12 residues. Trimming left V 7 bases short and J 4 bases short, with 11 bases between. The CDR3 is CASTRGGYEQYF. CDR3 sequence (DNA): TGTGCCAGCACGAGAGGGGGTTACGAGCAGTACTTC.

This clonotype was seen repeatedly, ten times or more. The chain has TRBV29-1 and TRBJ1-2, with D uncertain. Germline CDR1 is SQVTM and CDR2 is ANQGSEA. The CDR3 has 12 residues. V was trimmed by 4 bases and J by 1 base, leaving 7 bases between them. CDR3 sequence (DNA): TGCAGCGTTGCTGACAATAACTATGGCTACACCTTC. Protein product: CSVADNNYGYTF. The full variable domain, in which reference TRBV29-1 and TRBJ1-2 provide the parts outside the CDR3, is SAVISQKPSRDICQRGTSLTIQCQVDSQVTMMFWYRQQPGQSLTLIATANQGSEATYESGFVIDKFPISRPNLTFSTLTVSNMSPEDSSIYLCSVADNNYGYTFGSGTRLTVV.

This clonotype has just a few counts. V is TRBV20-1 and J is TRBJ1-5; the D is unclear. CDR1 DFQATT and CDR2 SNEGSKA come from the germline V gene (reference sequence). The CDR3 consists of 14 residues. V shed 3 bases and J shed 3 bases, with 12 bases lying between them. CDR3 residues: CSARGGNNNQPQHF. CDR3 coding DNA: TGCAGTGCTAGGGGAGGGAATAACAATCAGCCCCAGCATTTT.

Points on this clonotype: Mismatch with germline at one junction end may stem from a read error. V gene TRBV19 combines with J gene TRBJ1-2; no firm D call. The germline gives CDR1 LNHDA, CDR2 SQIVND (reference sequence). CDR3 length: 14 residues. The CDR3 here is CASTPARENYGYIF. The CDR3 nucleotides read TGTGCCAGTACCCCGGCGAGGGAGAACTATGGCTACATCTTC. Combining the CDR3 with reference TRBV19 and TRBJ1-2 gives the whole variable domain DGGITQSPKYLFRKEGQNVTLSCEQNLNHDAMYWYRQDPGQGLRLIYYSQIVNDFQKGDIAEGYSVSREKKESFPLTVTSAQKNPTAFYLCASTPARENYGYIFGSGTRLTVV.